This T cell receptor beta chain was recorded in a study of radiotherapy plus CTLA-4 blockade in lung cancer. The overall study: Objective responses arose in approximately 19% of patients, and 31% experienced disease control. Study outcomes and limitations: Subsequent to radiotherapy plus ipilimumab, tumor-derived TCR clones underwent expansion in blood.

The germline CDR1 and CDR2 sequences are SGHNT and YYREEE (reference sequence). This CDR3 has 14 residues. Unmatched junction bases numbered 7, after V lost 4 bases and J lost 8 bases. Sequenced by immunoSEQ multiplex PCR; TCRdb stores in-frame clones only, minus some. Among 45,000 or so clones listed, roughly three quarters were seen once. Lung cancer patients with chemo-refractory metastatic non-small-cell disease were given focal radiation plus CTLA-4 blockade with ipilimumab. In regard to this clone: The antigen is unknown.

This sequence joins TRBV5-4 and TRBJ2-1, with 9 bases matching TRBD1. The sequence was obtained from a human donor with non-small cell lung cancer who had stable disease on radiotherapy plus ipilimumab. This sample comprised peripheral blood, obtained from a patient treated with radiotherapy plus ipilimumab. The CDR3: CASSPGQGRDEQFF. As DNA, the CDR3 is TGTGCCAGCAGCCCCGGACAGGGGAGGGATGAGCAGTTCTTC.